Here is one T cell receptor beta chain with its context. No cognate antigen has been identified for it. Within one base of it there is no much larger clone, and no base qualities were kept. A single peripheral blood draw of roughly 0.11 L on average was collected from each donor into heparinised tubes. A BD FACSAria II and a panel including CD45RO, CCR7, CD25, CD127, CD95 and CD27 were used to sort naive, central memory, regulatory and stem cell-like memory CD4+ T cells. Every sorted population had a purity above 98%. Right away, PBMCs were isolated by Lymphoprep density gradient centrifugation and were stained directly, with no culture step. Samples were stained and sorted in pairs, with one healthy donor and one patient per experiment, so that batch effects were minimized. Clipping removes 1 base from V and 9 bases from J, with 3 as the unmatched junction base count. CDR1 SGHRS and CDR2 YFSETQ are derived from the germline V gene. The CDR3 runs 14 amino acids, cysteine and phenylalanine included. The CDR3 DNA has 42 bases and is translated from base 1.

The entire amount of isolated RNA was reverse transcribed using the High Capacity cDNA Reverse Transcription Kit, so the sequenced TCRB transcripts were expressed ones. Deep immunoSEQ sequencing was applied to naive, central memory and regulatory T cell samples, giving an average of roughly 3.5 million total reads per sample. After sorted cells were lysed in RLT buffer, RNA was extracted with DNase-treated RNeasy Micro or Mini kits, with the choice depending on cell number. To prevent cross-contamination, each cell subset was processed individually, whereas patient and healthy donor samples were processed jointly. The immunoSEQ multiplex PCR was used to amplify TCRB sequences from cDNA, yielding 87-bp fragments that span the CDR3 region. Sequencing of the amplicons was done on the Illumina HiSeq platform. Per the source publication's procedure: PCR bias was computationally corrected using synthetic template baselines, reads within Hamming distance 2 were collapsed, and singletons that could not be merged were discarded. Reads were aligned against IMGT so that V, D and J genes, CDR3 length and insertions or deletions at six rearrangement sites could be assigned. Clonotype counts were normalized to sorted cell number within each subset before computing true diversity and Gini coefficients with the tcR R package. The overlap coefficient, calculated on TCRB nucleotide sequences, was used to measure repertoire sharing. Out-of-frame TCRB sequences from naive cells were analyzed to stand in for the pre-selection repertoire. TCRdb carries this immuneACCESS record with in-frame sequences only. Its versions omit some clonotypes, under half of them owing to an unresolved V gene in the studies checked, with the rest unexplained. V, J and clone size were drawn from that table, and D and trimming were deduced from the DNA. Here the sample has hundreds of thousands of clones; about 32% occur a single time. Roughly 0.066% of the sample goes to the ten largest clones.

The data originate from a study of beta chain features in type 1 diabetes (dated by TCRdb to 2017 to 2018). Regarding the study in general: No differences in mean age, gender distribution, total cell number or subset yield were found between patients and healthy donors. Across all samples, fewer than 130 million sorted cells were examined, and cell number per subset correlated strongly with RNA yield. Regulatory and stem cell-like memory subsets were obtained from only 8 patients and roughly 8 healthy donors, while naive and central memory subsets were obtained from all 30 or so donors. In the study, recently diagnosed type 1 diabetes patients and matched healthy donors were compared on the TCRB repertoires of their sorted circulating CD4+ T cell subsets. Here is what the overall study found, with its caveats: Fewer insertions and more nucleotide deletions at VDJ recombination sites were observed in patients with type 1 diabetes, implying thymic rearrangement abnormalities. Because cDNA was sequenced instead of genomic DNA, activated cells with high expression could be over-represented, although the groups did not differ in activation or CD3 levels. Shorter templates might be favored by PCR, yet because patient and control samples were amplified and corrected together, any such skew would affect both groups equally. The naive, central memory and regulatory TCRB repertoires appeared to resemble one another more closely among patients than among healthy donors. Because the HLA sub-analyses included only small numbers of individuals, any influence of HLA type on TCRB rearrangement was left unresolved. Type 1 diabetes patients showed a moderate but significant shortening of TCRB CDR3 length in all four CD4+ subsets.

The sequence was obtained from a man aged 18-30 years in good health. Material for sequencing was naive CD4+ T cells from blood. Taken with the paper, the label for cell subset or site translates to: true naive CD4+ T cells. The V and J segments used are TRBV5-1 and TRBJ2-1; TRBD2 lines up with 11 middle nucleotides. The DNA sequence is TGCGCCAGCAGCTTGACTAGCGGGAGCGGTGAGCAGTTCTTC. Translated, it reads CASSLTSGSGEQFF. Joined to the reference TRBV5-1 and TRBJ2-1 proteins, this CDR3 gives the full variable domain: KAGVTQTPRYLIKTRGQQVTLSCSPISGHRSVSWYQQTPGQGLQFLFEYFSETQRNKGNFPGRFSGRQFSNSRSEMNVSTLELGDSALYLCASSLTSGSGEQFFGPGTRLTVL.